This passage covers 32 T cell receptor beta chains from one sample sequenced in a study of cytomegalovirus exposure and HLA in healthy donors. PCR used 60 Vbeta primers and 13 Jbeta primers. Repertoires were generated with immunoSEQ multiplex PCR, while TCRdb's copy carries only in-frame clones and drops some. Counted here are 130,000 to 150,000 clones, about three quarters occurring once; the ten biggest clones make up around 13%. Specimen: PBMCs. The receptors stem from a middle-aged man in good health and CMV-seropositive.

The chain is built from TRBV4-1 and TRBJ2-7, with 7 bases lining up with TRBD1. The V gene end was trimmed by 1 base and the J gene end by 6 bases; junction bases not matched to a gene: 12. The CDR3 totals 16 residues. From germline, CDR1 is MGHRA and CDR2 YSYEKL. The CDR3 sequence: CASSQGFPGQSSEQYF. The CDR3 DNA reads as TGCGCCAGCAGCCAAGGATTTCCGGGACAGAGTAGCGAGCAGTACTTC.

Regarding this clone: A read error may produce the germline difference seen at one junction end. J is TRBJ2-2 and V is TRBV7-9; 8 nucleotides match TRBD2. The germline CDR1 and CDR2 sequences are SEHNR and FQNEAQ (reference sequence). The CDR3 covers 13 residues. The CDR3 region has the DNA TGTTCCAGCAGCGCGGGAGGCACCGGGGAGCTGTTTTTT. Translating gives CSSSAGGTGELFF. Full variable domain (outside the CDR3, taken from reference TRBV7-9 and TRBJ2-2): DTGVSQNPRHKITKRGQNVTFRCDPISEHNRLYWYRQTLGQGPEFLTYFQNEAQLEKSRLLSDRFSAERPKGSFSTLEIQRTEQGDSAMYLCSSSAGGTGELFFGEGSRLTVL.

This clone was observed a few times. This chain uses TRBV5-6 with TRBJ2-1; tentative D call: TRBD2 (5 bases). Per germline, CDR1 SGHDT and CDR2 YYEEEE. The CDR3 extends over 14 amino acids. Between the trimmed V and J ends, which lost 0 bases and 7 bases, there was a span of 11 bases. The CDR3 spells CASSLAGLSNEQFF. DNA for the CDR3: TGTGCCAGCAGCTTGGCAGGACTCTCTAATGAGCAGTTCTTC.

V and J are TRBV10-3 and TRBJ1-5; possibly TRBD1 for D (6 bases). The CDR3 covers 13 residues. The V gene lost 8 bases and the J gene lost 1 base, with 9 bases spanning the gap. Per germline, CDR1 ENHRY and CDR2 SYGVKD. Here the CDR3 reads CAIRGQSNQPQHF. The CDR3 bases are TGTGCCATCCGAGGACAGAGCAATCAGCCCCAGCATTTT.

This chain joins TRBV9 and TRBJ2-3, with 7 bases fitting TRBD2. After removal of 1 base from V and 4 bases from J, the junction contained 15 bases not matched to a gene. Per germline, CDR1 SGDLS and CDR2 YYNGEE. The CDR3 spans 18 residues. CDR3 in amino acids: CASSVRSGTARRPDTQYF. The CDR3 DNA reads as TGTGCCAGCAGCGTAAGGAGCGGGACCGCACGCCGGCCAGATACGCAGTATTTT. The full variable domain, rest sourced from reference TRBV9 and TRBJ2-3, is DSGVTQTPKHLITATGQRVTLRCSPRSGDLSVYWYQQSLDQGLQFLIQYYNGEERAKGNILERFSAQQFPDLHSELNLSSLELGDSALYFCASSVRSGTARRPDTQYFGPGTRLTVL.

The J gene is TRBJ1-1, the V gene TRBV5-1; 7 bases align to TRBD1. Germline V gene sequence: CDR1 SGHRS, CDR2 YFSETQ. V dropped 4 bases and J dropped 0; count of bases not matched to a gene: 0. This CDR3 contains 13 residues. CDR3 sequence (DNA): TGCGCCAGCAGCAGGGGGCTGAACACTGAAGCTTTCTTT. It specifies CASSRGLNTEAFF.

A single count supports this clone. Because the CDR3's place on the DNA is in doubt, the DNA is left out and the CDR3 is given as listed by TCRdb. J is TRBJ1-1 and V is TRBV7-3; the table gives TRBD1 as D, unverified against the DNA. The CDR3 has 13 residues if both end residues are counted. Germline values: CDR1 SGHTA, CDR2 FQGTGA. The CDR3: CASSSSRQDEAFF.

The rearrangement uses TRBV10-3 and TRBJ2-7, with 8 positions matching TRBD1. Trimming removed 4 bases from V and 3 bases from J; junction bases left unmatched: 5. The germline CDR1 and CDR2 sequences are ENHRY and SYGVKD. There are 14 residues in the CDR3. The CDR3 spells CAISGQGAIYEQYF. The CDR3 nucleotides are TGTGCCATCAGTGGTCAGGGGGCAATCTACGAGCAGTACTTC.

This clone was seen only once. This chain joins TRBV9 and TRBJ2-5; TRBD2 matches at 8 bases. J lost 1 base, V lost 0 bases, and 5 bases had no gene match. CDR3 length equals 16 residues. Per the germline V gene, CDR1 is SGDLS and CDR2 is YYNGEE. The DNA of the CDR3 is TGTGCCAGCAGCGTAGAAGGCGGGAGGTTCCAAGAGACCCAGTACTTC. It encodes CASSVEGGRFQETQYF.

This chain's CDR3 is CASSFKGDTEAFF. CDR3 in DNA: TGCGCCAGCAGCTTTAAGGGGGACACTGAAGCTTTCTTT. The chain recombines TRBV5-1 with TRBJ1-1; possibly TRBD1 for D (6 bases). CDR1 and CDR2 (germline): SGHRS, YFSETQ. The CDR3 is made up of 13 amino acids. Trimming took 2 bases from V and 3 from J, leaving 8 bases between them.

This chain links TRBV18 with TRBJ1-4, with 7 nucleotides matching TRBD1. The length of the CDR3 is 14 residues. The V gene's germline CDR1 is KGHSH and CDR2 LQKENI. The V and J ends lost 3 bases and 5 bases, in that order; junction bases with no gene match: 3. CDR3 nucleotide sequence: TGTGCCAGCTCACCCGGGACAGAAAATGAAAAACTGTTTTTT. Translation gives CASSPGTENEKLFF.

This clone appeared once. V is TRBV6-5 and J is TRBJ2-7, with D uncertain. V dropped 4 bases and J dropped 5 bases, with 6 bases sitting between them. Germline V CDR1 and CDR2: MNHEY, SVGAGI. This CDR3 contains 11 residues. The CDR3 region is CASSWANEQYF. The CDR3 DNA reads as TGTGCCAGCAGTTGGGCGAACGAGCAGTACTTC.

V is TRBV19 and J is TRBJ1-2; TRBD1 might be the D (5 bases). Germline CDR1 reads LNHDA; CDR2 reads SQIVND (reference sequence). The CDR3 totals 16 residues. Trimming stripped 4 bases from V and 4 bases from J, with 19 bases between. CDR3 amino acids: CASSTMGLTPSYGYTF. The CDR3 coding sequence is TGTGCCAGTAGTACGATGGGACTCACCCCATCCTATGGCTACACCTTC. The full variable domain, in which reference TRBV19 and TRBJ1-2 provide the parts outside the CDR3, is DGGITQSPKYLFRKEGQNVTLSCEQNLNHDAMYWYRQDPGQGLRLIYYSQIVNDFQKGDIAEGYSVSREKKESFPLTVTSAQKNPTAFYLCASSTMGLTPSYGYTFGSGTRLTVV.

This clone was detected only a few times. This sequence joins TRBV9 and TRBJ2-3; no reliable D call. CDR3 length: 15 amino acids. V dropped 0 bases and J dropped 0 bases, with 8 bases sitting between them. Per the germline V gene, CDR1 is SGDLS and CDR2 is YYNGEE. CDR3 residues: CASSVGPRSTDTQYF. The CDR3 nucleotides are TGTGCCAGCAGCGTAGGCCCGCGGAGCACAGATACGCAGTATTTT.

The chain links TRBV7-3 to TRBJ2-1; 8 bases agree with TRBD1. Germline assignment: CDR1 SGHTA and CDR2 FQGTGA. The CDR3 extends over 16 amino acids. After removal of 3 bases from V and 6 bases from J, the junction contained 10 bases not matched to a gene. The CDR3 bases are TGTGCCAGCAGCTTGGGTTCGACAGGGGATAGCAATGAGCAGTTCTTC. Translating it yields CASSLGSTGDSNEQFF. Full variable domain (missing parts from reference TRBV7-3 and TRBJ2-1): GAGVSQTPSNKVTEKGKYVELRCDPISGHTALYWYRQSLGQGPEFLIYFQGTGAADDSGLPNDRFFAVRPEGSVSTLKIQRTERGDSAVYLCASSLGSTGDSNEQFFGPGTRLTVL.

The chain links TRBV7-9 to TRBJ1-2, with D perhaps matching TRBD1 (5 bases). This CDR3 region has 16 residues. Germline V gene data show CDR1 as SEHNR and CDR2 as FQNEAQ (reference sequence). V lost 5 bases and J 7 bases, leaving 23 bases between the germline ends. The CDR3 region has the DNA TGTGCCAGCAGCCTCCTTGACAGTGCCCTCGAGATTGGCTACACCTTC. Amino acids: CASSLLDSALEIGYTF.

About this clone itself: The same CDR3 can be traced to other DNA sequences in this sample. V and J are TRBV4-1 and TRBJ2-7; the D gene is possibly TRBD2 (5 bases). V was clipped by 4 bases and J by 3 bases, with 31 bases between them. CDR1 and CDR2 from the germline V gene are MGHRA and YSYEKL. This CDR3 has 20 amino acids. The CDR3 spells CASSLQLVAVREGSHYEQYF. The CDR3 DNA sequence: TGCGCCAGCAGCCTCCAACTTGTGGCCGTCCGGGAAGGGAGTCACTACGAGCAGTACTTC.

V and J are TRBV15 and TRBJ2-1; a possible D gene is TRBD2 (6 bases). The CDR3 totals 16 residues. Trimming shortened V by 3 bases and J by 1 base, and 13 bases separated the two germline ends. Germline CDR1 reads LNHNV; CDR2 reads YYDKDF (reference sequence). The CDR3 protein is CATSSRLAQSYNEQFF. The CDR3 DNA reads as TGTGCCACCAGCAGCCGCCTAGCGCAGTCCTACAATGAGCAGTTCTTC.

The V gene is TRBV6-7, the J gene TRBJ2-1; 9 bases are shared with TRBD2. TRBV6-7 is an open reading frame whose function is uncertain. CDR3 length: 22 residues. The junction had 30 bases not matched to a gene; V was cut back by 0 bases and J by 12 bases. CDR3: CASSYSTQSPVDGREGQDWQFF. The CDR3 DNA is TGTGCCAGCAGTTACTCGACCCAGAGTCCCGTGGACGGGCGGGAGGGCCAGGATTGGCAGTTCTTC.

Note on this clone: Within the sample, other DNA sequences also encode this same CDR3. CDR3 coding DNA: TGCAGTGCTATTCCAGACACTGAAGCTTTCTTT. Protein: CSAIPDTEAFF. The chain carries TRBV20-1 and TRBJ1-1; D ambiguous. Germline CDR1 reads DFQATT; CDR2 reads SNEGSKA (reference sequence). CDR3 length: 11 residues. The V gene lost 4 bases and the J gene lost 3 bases, with 6 bases spanning the gap.

The chain couples TRBV28 to TRBJ2-3, with D perhaps TRBD2 (6 bases). CDR1 is MDHEN and CDR2 is SYDVKM in the germline V gene. Trimming stripped 5 bases from V and 0 bases from J, with 18 bases between. The CDR3 is made up of 17 amino acids. Here the CDR3 DNA reads TGTGCCAGCAGTCCTACTAGCTGGAGGGTTAGCACAGATACGCAGTATTTT. Translating it yields CASSPTSWRVSTDTQYF.

The chain joins TRBV4-2 to TRBJ1-1; a weak D match, TRBD1 (5 bases). From germline, CDR1 is LGHNA and CDR2 YNFKEQ. The CDR3 contains 15 residues. V lost 0 bases, J lost 4 bases, and 12 bases lay in between. This chain's CDR3 is CASSQEGGGFTEAFF. The CDR3 nucleotides are TGTGCCAGCAGCCAAGAAGGTGGGGGGTTCACTGAAGCTTTCTTT.

The rearrangement joins TRBV5-4 to TRBJ1-2; D may be TRBD1 (5 bases). The CDR3 has 14 residues. CDR1 and CDR2 from the germline V gene are SGHNT and YYREEE (reference sequence). V was pared by 2 bases and J by 3 bases, with 11 bases between. DNA of the CDR3: TGTGCCAGCAGCTTTGGACGGGGGGACTATGGCTACACCTTC. Amino acid sequence: CASSFGRGDYGYTF.

The chain links TRBV5-4 to TRBJ2-6; TRBD1 might be the D (6 bases). There are 16 residues in the CDR3. The V gene's germline CDR1 is SGHNT and CDR2 YYREEE (reference sequence). V was shortened by 2 bases and J by 4 bases, with 13 bases between the two germline ends. CDR3 protein: CASSLGQFMGANVLTF. DNA of the CDR3: TGTGCCAGCAGCTTAGGACAGTTCATGGGGGCCAACGTCCTGACTTTC.

This chain links TRBV4-1 with TRBJ2-5; 9 positions match TRBD1. Germline CDR1 MGHRA, CDR2 YSYEKL. The CDR3 covers 15 residues. Germline trimming cut 2 bases from V and 5 bases from J; bases unmatched to any gene: 6. The CDR3 nucleotides are TGCGCCAGCAGCCAATCAACAGGGGGCCACGAGACCCAGTACTTC. It codes for CASSQSTGGHETQYF.

This clone turned up a few times. V gene TRBV5-6 combines with J gene TRBJ1-2; D is possibly TRBD1 (6 bases). Germline assignment: CDR1 SGHDT and CDR2 YYEEEE. V dropped 0 bases and J dropped 6 bases, with 9 bases sitting between them. This CDR3 comprises 13 residues. The CDR3 loop is CASSLVSGDGYTF. In DNA, the CDR3 is TGTGCCAGCAGCTTGGTTTCAGGGGATGGCTACACCTTC.

This sequence joins TRBV6-7 and TRBJ1-5, with TRBD1 identical over 7 bases. TRBV6-7 is designated an ORF whose function remains uncertain. This CDR3 comprises 17 residues. V shed 2 bases, J shed 2 bases, and the junction held 9 bases outside the gene matches. CDR3 residues: CASSYAKGARGNQPQHF. The CDR3 nucleotides read TGTGCCAGCAGTTACGCAAAGGGGGCTCGGGGCAATCAGCCCCAGCATTTT.

The chain employs TRBV5-1 and TRBJ1-2, with D unclear. The CDR3 runs to 13 residues. V lost 0 bases, J lost 4 bases, and 7 bases lay in between. Germline V gene data show CDR1 as SGHRS and CDR2 as YFSETQ. Written as DNA, the CDR3 is TGCGCCAGCAGCTTGGTCCAGGCCTATGGCTACACCTTC. It codes for CASSLVQAYGYTF.

This rearrangement joins TRBV19 to TRBJ2-7; D not resolved. Germline CDR1 LNHDA, CDR2 SQIVND (reference sequence). Trimming cost V 3 bases and J 6 bases, with 15 bases left between them. The length of the CDR3 is 14 residues. The CDR3: CASSIGTYLGEQYF. The CDR3 DNA reads TGTGCCAGTAGTATTGGCACTTACCTAGGCGAGCAGTACTTC.

Notes on this clone: The junction differs from germline at one of its ends, possibly a read error. V gene TRBV28 combines with J gene TRBJ2-7, with 10 bases matching TRBD2. CDR3 length equals 12 residues. Germline CDR1 reads MDHEN; CDR2 reads SYDVKM. CDR3 DNA: TGTGCCAGCAGTCTCTCCGGGACTAGCGCGTCCTTC. This codes for CASSLSGTSASF.

The CDR3 nucleotides read TGTGCCAGCAGCGTAGGGCAGGATAGCAATCAGCCCCAGCATTTT. Protein product: CASSVGQDSNQPQHF. V and J are TRBV9 and TRBJ1-5; D is ambiguous. There are 15 residues in the CDR3. Germline values: CDR1 SGDLS, CDR2 YYNGEE. V lost 0 bases, J lost 0 bases, and 7 bases lay in between. Complete variable domain (other parts from reference TRBV9 and TRBJ1-5): DSGVTQTPKHLITATGQRVTLRCSPRSGDLSVYWYQQSLDQGLQFLIQYYNGEERAKGNILERFSAQQFPDLHSELNLSSLELGDSALYFCASSVGQDSNQPQHFGDGTRLSIL.

This clone has only a few counts. This sample includes further DNA sequences coding for the same CDR3. The V and J genes are TRBV28 and TRBJ2-1, with a tentative D call TRBD2 (6 bases). This CDR3 comprises 15 residues. With 5 bases removed from V and 0 bases from J, the gap between germline ends came to 11 bases. Germline values: CDR1 MDHEN, CDR2 SYDVKM. The CDR3 here is CASSLAGSSYNEQFF. The CDR3 DNA reads TGTGCCAGCAGTCTGGCCGGGAGCTCCTACAATGAGCAGTTCTTC. The whole variable domain, remainder taken from reference TRBV28 and TRBJ2-1, is DVKVTQSSRYLVKRTGEKVFLECVQDMDHENMFWYRQDPGLGLRLIYFSYDVKMKEKGDIPEGYSVSREKKERFSLILESASTNQTSMYLCASSLAGSSYNEQFFGPGTRLTVL.